One and the same sample provided the 10 T cell receptor beta chains below, sequenced in a study of shared clonotypes between healthy human individuals. The repertoire was sequenced with immunoSEQ multiplex PCR; TCRdb's copy has only in-frame clones and lacks some. Here the sample spans some 2.3 million clones, 93% being singletons. Sequencing was done on a sample of naive CD4+ T cells from PBMCs. As for subset: CD45RA+ positively selected. The source is a man aged 18-30 years in good health. Some clones in this sample may be carry-over from other donors' samples.

The CDR3 reads CASSAGGTLYEQYF. The CDR3 DNA reads TGCGCCAGCAGCGCTGGCGGGACACTATACGAGCAGTACTTC. The chain has TRBV5-1 and TRBJ2-7; D tentatively reads TRBD1 or TRBD2 (6 bases each). With 4 bases removed from V and 4 bases from J, the gap between germline ends came to 15 bases. Germline V gene sequence: CDR1 SGHRS, CDR2 YFSETQ. This CDR3 spans 14 amino acids.

The chain combines TRBV27 with TRBJ2-6; 7 bases match TRBD1. The CDR3 is 17 residues long. The germline gives CDR1 MNHEY, CDR2 SMNVEV (reference sequence). With 5 bases clipped from V and 0 bases from J, the junction kept 7 bases outside the gene matches. The DNA for the CDR3 is TGTGCCAGCAGTCCTCGGACAGGAGCCTCTGGGGCCAACGTCCTGACTTTC. Protein product: CASSPRTGASGANVLTF.

V and J are TRBV9 and TRBJ2-7; TRBD2 agrees at 9 bases. This CDR3 region has 15 residues. From germline, CDR1 is SGDLS and CDR2 YYNGEE. The junction had 7 bases not matched to a gene; V was cut back by 0 bases and J by 6 bases. CDR3 DNA sequence: TGTGCCAGCAGCGTAGCGCTAGCGGGGTTTTCCGAGCAGTACTTC. This encodes CASSVALAGFSEQYF.

This rearrangement joins TRBV19 to TRBJ2-7, with TRBD2 matching 9 bases. Trimming removed 3 bases from V and 1 base from J; junction bases left unmatched: 4. This CDR3 has 15 amino acids. Looked up from germline, CDR1 is LNHDA and CDR2 is SQIVND (reference sequence). CDR3 loop: CASSIYSGGSYEQYF. CDR3 DNA: TGTGCCAGTAGTATCTATAGCGGGGGTTCCTACGAGCAGTACTTC. Complete variable domain (other parts from reference TRBV19 and TRBJ2-7): DGGITQSPKYLFRKEGQNVTLSCEQNLNHDAMYWYRQDPGQGLRLIYYSQIVNDFQKGDIAEGYSVSREKKESFPLTVTSAQKNPTAFYLCASSIYSGGSYEQYFGPGTRLTVT.

J is TRBJ2-3 and V is TRBV7-8, with 9 nucleotides matching TRBD2. This CDR3 is built from 16 residues. J was trimmed by 6 bases and V by 2 bases; bases with no gene match: 9. From germline, CDR1 is SGHVS and CDR2 FQNEAQ. The DNA of the CDR3 is TGTGCCAGCAGCTTAAACCGACTAGCGGCCCCGGATACGCAGTATTTT. Residues: CASSLNRLAAPDTQYF.

The chain employs TRBV28 and TRBJ2-1; D might be TRBD2 (5 bases). Trimming removed 0 bases from V and 2 bases from J, with 8 bases in between. Germline-derived CDR1 and CDR2 are MDHEN and SYDVKM. The CDR3 is 15 amino acids. The CDR3 protein is CASSLWGVAYNEQFF. The DNA for the CDR3 is TGTGCCAGCAGTTTATGGGGAGTTGCCTACAATGAGCAGTTCTTC.

The chain combines TRBV7-9 with TRBJ2-3; D is perhaps TRBD2 (6 bases). The CDR3 has 15 amino acids. Germline V gene sequence: CDR1 SEHNR, CDR2 FQNEAQ (reference sequence). Trimming removed 4 bases at V and 2 bases at J, with 13 bases between. The CDR3, as DNA: TGTGCCAGCAGCTCGGGGATAGCGGACACAGATACGCAGTATTTT. Its translation: CASSSGIADTDTQYF. Complete variable domain (other parts from reference TRBV7-9 and TRBJ2-3): DTGVSQNPRHKITKRGQNVTFRCDPISEHNRLYWYRQTLGQGPEFLTYFQNEAQLEKSRLLSDRFSAERPKGSFSTLEIQRTEQGDSAMYLCASSSGIADTDTQYFGPGTRLTVL.

The gene calls are TRBV4-3 and TRBJ2-1, with D maybe TRBD2 (5 bases). V was trimmed by 0 bases and J by 4 bases, leaving 16 bases between them. Looked up from germline, CDR1 is LGHNA and CDR2 is YSLEER. CDR3 size: 17 residues. CDR3 region: CASSQDIRPGGYNEQFF. CDR3 nucleotides: TGCGCCAGCAGCCAAGACATTAGACCCGGCGGGTACAATGAGCAGTTCTTC.

The chain employs TRBV28 and TRBJ2-7; possibly TRBD2 for D (5 bases). This CDR3 spans 11 amino acids. V lost 11 bases and J lost 3, with 11 bases in between. Germline values: CDR1 MDHEN, CDR2 SYDVKM. DNA of the CDR3: TGTGCCTCGGGCGGGTTCTACGAGCAGTACTTC. It codes for CASGGFYEQYF.

The rearrangement links TRBV28 to TRBJ1-5; weak D call: TRBD1 (5 bases). The length of the CDR3 is 16 residues. From germline, CDR1 is MDHEN and CDR2 SYDVKM. Trimming cost V 1 base and J 0 bases, with 10 bases left between them. In DNA, the CDR3 is TGTGCCAGCAGTTTATTCAGGGCTCCTAGCAATCAGCCCCAGCATTTT. This gives the protein CASSLFRAPSNQPQHF.